The clone carrying this TCR beta chain was found a few times. Its antigen is unidentified. The table came from immunoSEQ multiplex PCR; TCRdb's copy has only in-frame clones and leaves some out. The sample lists 780,000 or so clones, over 55% occurring once. The sample belongs to a study of shared clonotypes between healthy human individuals. Study as a whole: A donor's plate count was three for CD4 naive and three for CD4 memory; CD8 naive had two and CD8 memory one. Study outcomes and limitations: A handful of donors showed sharing of 4.5% to 5% of naive CD4 clonotypes.

The V and J ends lost 3 bases and 5 bases respectively, with 8 bases between them. The CDR3 has 13 residues. Per the germline V gene, CDR1 is LNHDA and CDR2 is SQIVND (reference sequence). Study donors comprised healthy, HIV-negative adults devoid of recent acute infection or vaccination. The sample consisted of memory CD4+ T cells sorted from blood. Sample subset: CD45RA-negative fraction. V and J are TRBV19 and TRBJ2-1; no firm D call. The origin of this receptor is a woman in her 30s in good health. As DNA, the CDR3 is TGTGCCAGTAGTATCTTCCCGAACAATGAGCAGTTCTTC. It is translated as CASSIFPNNEQFF.